This T cell receptor beta chain was captured by sequencing in a study of cytomegalovirus exposure and HLA in healthy donors. Study as a whole: There were around 100 million unique TCR beta sequences, drawn from around 180 million T cells, in an earlier analysis. Points from the study as a whole: The authors enumerated around 150 TCR beta chains as linked to cytomegalovirus. Most TCR sequences proved rare, with some public TCRs found in many donors.

Use of 60 Vbeta and 13 Jbeta primers characterized the PCR. Profiled with immunoSEQ multiplex PCR; TCRdb holds only in-frame clones, not every one. This sample contains some 130,000 clones. The V end lost 7 bases, the J end lost 6 bases, and 10 bases lay between the germline ends. The CDR3 has 11 residues. Germline V lookup: CDR1 MNHEY, CDR2 SMNVEV (reference sequence). About this clone itself: Its antigen is not known.

The sequence was collected from a middle-aged woman in good health and CMV-seronegative. V and J are TRBV27 and TRBJ2-7, with D perhaps matching TRBD1 (5 bases). The sequencing sample was made of PBMCs. The chain's CDR3 is CASTGPREQYF. CDR3 sequence (DNA): TGTGCCAGCACAGGGCCCCGCGAGCAGTACTTC.